The 27 T cell receptor beta chains reported below all come from one sample, sequenced in a study of cytomegalovirus exposure and HLA in healthy donors. PCR used 60 Vbeta primers and 13 Jbeta primers. Sequencing used immunoSEQ multiplex PCR; TCRdb keeps in-frame clones, though not all of them. The sample lists some 110,000 clones; 79% were seen once. Source material: PBMCs. These receptors originate from a man aged 25 to 40 in good health and CMV-seropositive.

The chain uses TRBV9 and TRBJ1-2; maybe TRBD1 (6 bases). The CDR3 has 14 amino acids. Deletions cut 7 bases from V and 8 bases from J, with 21 bases between. CDR1 and CDR2 from the germline V gene are SGDLS and YYNGEE. The CDR3: CASGAGTPGRGYTF. The CDR3 coding sequence is TGTGCCAGCGGCGCCGGGACACCCGGCCGGGGCTACACCTTC.

This clone was counted between two and nine times. The chain uses TRBV10-1 and TRBJ1-6; 10 bases fit TRBD1. V was pared by 5 bases and J by 8 bases, with 6 bases of the junction left unmatched. CDR1 and CDR2 from the germline V gene are WNHNN and SYGVQD (reference sequence). The CDR3 runs to 15 residues. Here the CDR3 reads CASSSPGTGDSPLHF. CDR3 DNA sequence: TGCGCCAGCAGTAGCCCCGGGACAGGGGATTCACCCCTCCACTTT.

Points on this clone: At one end, the junction sequence differs from germline, possibly due to a read error. This chain uses TRBV28 with TRBJ2-6, with a possible D match to TRBD1 (5 bases). The CDR3 totals 13 residues. Germline V CDR1 and CDR2: MDHEN, SYDVKM. The CDR3 here is CASRTTGANGLTF. In DNA, the CDR3 is TGTGCCAGCAGGACAACTGGGGCCAACGGCCTGACTTTC.

This clone showed up just a few times. V is TRBV5-1 and J is TRBJ2-1, with 10 bases matching TRBD2. The J segment lost 4 bases and the V segment lost 1 base, leaving 2 bases of the junction unmatched. The CDR3 loop spans 15 amino acids. The V gene's germline CDR1 is SGHRS and CDR2 YFSETQ. The CDR3 is CASSLSLAGYNEQFF. DNA of the CDR3: TGCGCCAGCAGCTTGTCACTAGCGGGGTACAATGAGCAGTTCTTC.

V and J are TRBV4-3 and TRBJ2-3; TRBD1 aligns across 7 bases. The CDR3 length is 15 residues. The trim removed 2 bases at V and 6 bases at J, leaving 8 bases unmatched. Germline V gives CDR1 LGHNA, CDR2 YSLEER. The CDR3 region is CASSQNPGQQDTQYF. CDR3 in DNA: TGCGCCAGCAGCCAAAATCCGGGACAGCAGGATACGCAGTATTTT.

The chain recombines TRBV6-5 with TRBJ1-1; no clear D. Trimming removed 8 bases at V and 1 base at J, with 11 bases between. CDR3 size: 13 residues. The germline CDR1 and CDR2 sequences are MNHEY and SVGAGI. The CDR3 sequence: CASSLGENTEAFF. The DNA for the CDR3 is TGTGCCAGCTCCCTCGGGGAGAACACTGAAGCTTTCTTT.

The V gene is TRBV18, the J gene TRBJ1-2; the D gene is possibly TRBD1 (5 bases). CDR3 length: 14 amino acids. The germline gives CDR1 KGHSH, CDR2 LQKENI. V lost 0 bases to trimming and J lost 4 bases, with 9 bases between them. CDR3 sequence reads: CASSPPGRAYGYTF. The CDR3 bases are TGTGCCAGCTCACCACCGGGCAGGGCCTATGGCTACACCTTC.

The chain links TRBV5-8 to TRBJ2-1, with a tentative D call TRBD1 (6 bases). V dropped 4 bases and J dropped 0 bases, with 11 bases sitting between them. The CDR3 totals 15 residues. Germline V gene sequence: CDR1 SGHTS, CDR2 YDEGEE. CDR3: CASSTRDNSYNEQFF. The CDR3 DNA follows: TGTGCCAGCAGCACCCGGGACAACTCCTACAATGAGCAGTTCTTC.

The rearrangement uses TRBV4-1 and TRBJ2-1; 7 bases map to TRBD1. CDR3 length: 15 residues. V lost 3 bases, J lost 8 bases, and 10 bases stayed unmatched. Looked up from germline, CDR1 is MGHRA and CDR2 is YSYEKL. The CDR3 here is CASSHTPGQLYEQFF. Written as DNA, the CDR3 is TGCGCCAGCAGCCACACTCCGGGACAGTTATATGAGCAGTTCTTC.

The chain couples TRBV2 to TRBJ1-2, with 7 positions matching TRBD1. The junction had 5 bases not matched to a gene; V was cut back by 5 bases and J by 8 bases. The CDR3 consists of 12 residues. Germline CDR1 reads SNHLY; CDR2 reads FYNNEI. CDR3 DNA: TGTGCCAGCAGTCTAGAGGGGGCCGGCTACACCTTC. Translation: CASSLEGAGYTF.

This chain links TRBV6-6 with TRBJ2-3; 9 bases align to TRBD1. The V gene's germline CDR1 is MNHNY and CDR2 SVGAGI (reference sequence). The CDR3 covers 14 residues. V trimming: 8 bases; J trimming: 7 bases; junction bases outside the gene matches: 10. In nucleotides, the CDR3 is TGTGCCAGCCGTACGGCACAGGGGGCGAATACGCAGTATTTT. Its translation is CASRTAQGANTQYF.

The CDR3 loop reads CASSSFPLVEPDTQYF. CDR3 coding DNA: TGTGCCAGCAGTTCGTTTCCCCTAGTTGAGCCAGATACGCAGTATTTT. The chain has TRBV6-5 and TRBJ2-3; D gene uncertain. The germline V and J ends were trimmed by 4 bases and 4 bases, with 18 bases remaining between them. The CDR3 runs to 16 residues. Germline CDR1 and CDR2: MNHEY and SVGAGI.

This chain connects TRBV7-9 to TRBJ2-6, with D tentatively TRBD2 (6 bases). Trimming pared 0 bases from V and 0 bases from J, leaving 15 bases between. Germline CDR1 SEHNR, CDR2 FQNEAQ (reference sequence). This CDR3 is 19 amino acids long. CDR3: CASSLALGGTFSGANVLTF. The CDR3 bases are TGTGCCAGCAGCTTAGCATTGGGCGGGACCTTCTCTGGGGCCAACGTCCTGACTTTC.

V and J are TRBV18 and TRBJ1-6, with D perhaps matching TRBD1 (6 bases). Germline V gene sequence: CDR1 KGHSH, CDR2 LQKENI. V lost 8 bases and J 13 bases, leaving 18 bases between the germline ends. The CDR3 has 13 residues. The CDR3 nucleotides read TGTGCCAGCCAAGGGACACACGAATTTCCCCTCCACTTT. Translation: CASQGTHEFPLHF.

The gene calls are TRBV5-6 and TRBJ2-5; 12 bases fit TRBD2. The J call may be in error: the DNA end matches TRBJ2-7 better. CDR1 is SGHDT and CDR2 is YYEEEE in the germline V gene. The CDR3 spans 14 residues. The CDR3 spells CASSLTSGGYEQYF. CDR3 bases: TGTGCCAGCAGCCTGACTAGCGGGGGCTACGAGCAGTACTTC.

The V gene is TRBV9, the J gene TRBJ2-1; 7 nucleotides agree with TRBD2. The CDR3 has 13 residues. V gave up 0 bases and J gave up 10 bases; unmatched junction bases: 4. Germline CDR1 SGDLS, CDR2 YYNGEE. The CDR3: CASSVAPSGEQFF. DNA of the CDR3: TGTGCCAGCAGCGTAGCCCCTAGCGGAGAGCAGTTCTTC.

The rearrangement joins TRBV4-3 to TRBJ2-2, with TRBD1 matching 7 bases. The V gene end was trimmed by 4 bases and the J gene end by 7 bases; junction bases not matched to a gene: 6. Germline V gene data show CDR1 as LGHNA and CDR2 as YSLEER. This CDR3 is built from 14 residues. The CDR3 is CASSPKTGFGELFF. CDR3 nucleotide sequence: TGCGCCAGCAGCCCCAAGACAGGGTTCGGGGAGCTGTTTTTT.

Concerning this clone: One junction end disagrees with the germline gene, perhaps due to a read error. The rearrangement links TRBV10-3 to TRBJ2-1; 7 bases match TRBD1. This CDR3 contains 17 residues. The germline V gene encodes CDR1 ENHRY and CDR2 SYGVKD. Here the CDR3 DNA reads TGTGCCATCAGTGAGTCGGTAGGGGACAGCTCCCACAATGAGCAGTTCTTC. Amino acid sequence: CAISESVGDSSHNEQFF.

The chain joins TRBV11-3 to TRBJ2-3; 9 bases line up with TRBD1. In germline, CDR1 is SGHNT, CDR2 YENEEA. This CDR3 contains 13 residues. V lost 5 bases and J lost 4; bases outside the gene matches: 1. CDR3 loop: CASSRTGADTQYF. The DNA for the CDR3 is TGTGCCAGCAGCCGGACAGGGGCAGATACGCAGTATTTT. The full variable domain, rest sourced from reference TRBV11-3 and TRBJ2-3, is EAGVVQSPRYKIIEKKQPVAFWCNPISGHNTLYWYLQNLGQGPELLIRYENEEAVDDSQLPKDRFSAERLKGVDSTLKIQPAELGDSAVYLCASSRTGADTQYFGPGTRLTVL.

This CDR3 reads CASSMGGMRPEAFF. DNA of the CDR3: TGTGCCAGCAGCATGGGGGGTATGAGGCCTGAAGCTTTCTTT. This chain joins TRBV7-6 and TRBJ1-1; TRBD1 is a possible D gene (5 bases). With 5 bases removed from V and 6 bases from J, the gap between germline ends came to 16 bases. The CDR3 contains 14 residues. The V gene's germline CDR1 is SGHVS and CDR2 FNYEAQ. Supplemented by reference TRBV7-6 and TRBJ1-1, the full variable domain reads GAGVSQSPRYKVTKRGQDVALRCDPISGHVSLYWYRQALGQGPEFLTYFNYEAQQDKSGLPNDRFSAERPEGSISTLTIQRTEQRDSAMYRCASSMGGMRPEAFFGQGTRLTVV.

The chain recombines TRBV28 with TRBJ2-7, with 9 bases matching TRBD2. CDR1 is MDHEN, CDR2 SYDVKM, per germline. V shed 3 bases, J shed 2 bases, and the junction held 8 bases outside the gene matches. The CDR3 extends over 16 amino acids. This chain's CDR3 is CASSFLYIAGAYEQYF. The CDR3, as DNA: TGTGCCAGCAGTTTCTTGTACATAGCGGGAGCCTACGAGCAGTACTTC.

The rearrangement joins TRBV7-2 to TRBJ1-4, with D maybe TRBD1 (5 bases). From germline, CDR1 is SGHTA and CDR2 FQGNSA. The CDR3 has 14 residues. V dropped 1 base and J dropped 6 bases, with 9 bases sitting between them. The CDR3 DNA reads as TGTGCCAGCAGCTTAGGCCAGGGTGATGAAAAACTGTTTTTT. It encodes CASSLGQGDEKLFF.

This clone appeared once. This chain links TRBV6-6 with TRBJ2-5; a possible D gene is TRBD2 (5 bases). Germline assignment: CDR1 MNHNY and CDR2 SVGAGI (reference sequence). V shed 7 bases and J shed 4 bases, with 16 bases lying between them. The CDR3 covers 14 residues. The DNA for the CDR3 is TGTGCCAGCAACTTGGACTCTAGACCAGAGACCCAGTACTTC. Its translation: CASNLDSRPETQYF.

This sequence joins TRBV5-1 and TRBJ2-5; possibly TRBD2 for D (7 bases). Germline-derived CDR1 and CDR2 are SGHRS and YFSETQ. The V gene lost 2 bases and the J gene lost 4 bases, with 18 bases spanning the gap. The length of the CDR3 is 16 residues. DNA for the CDR3: TGCGCCAGCAGCTTTGGAGGGGGGGCTCCTCGAGAGACCCAGTACTTC. Translated: CASSFGGGAPRETQYF. The complete variable domain, with remaining parts taken from reference TRBV5-1 and TRBJ2-5, reads KAGVTQTPRYLIKTRGQQVTLSCSPISGHRSVSWYQQTPGQGLQFLFEYFSETQRNKGNFPGRFSGRQFSNSRSEMNVSTLELGDSALYLCASSFGGGAPRETQYFGPGTRLLVL.

The chain is built from TRBV4-1 and TRBJ2-1, with D unresolved. The CDR3 extends over 14 amino acids. Germline CDR1 is MGHRA and CDR2 is YSYEKL. Trimming took off 0 bases at V and 1 base at J, with 4 bases between the two ends. In DNA form, the CDR3 reads TGCGCCAGCAGCCAAGATCCGTCCTACAATGAGCAGTTCTTC. Protein sequence: CASSQDPSYNEQFF.

The genes are TRBV29-1 and TRBJ1-2; D is perhaps TRBD1 (5 bases). Deletions cut 3 bases from V and 8 bases from J, with 13 bases between. This CDR3 has 12 residues. CDR1 is SQVTM and CDR2 is ANQGSEA in the germline V gene. The CDR3 is CSVEGLGGGYTF. CDR3 DNA sequence: TGCAGCGTTGAGGGATTGGGGGGAGGCTACACCTTC.

This chain joins TRBV4-2 and TRBJ2-1, with D perhaps matching TRBD2 (5 bases). Per the germline V gene, CDR1 is LGHNA and CDR2 is YNFKEQ. The CDR3 extends over 18 amino acids. V lost 1 base, J lost 5 bases, and 21 bases lay in between. The CDR3 nucleotides read TGTGCCAGCAGCCAAGTCATGAGCGGAGGACCCCTTAACAATGAGCAGTTCTTC. Its protein product is CASSQVMSGGPLNNEQFF.